Sequencing of this T cell receptor beta chain was carried out in a study of cytomegalovirus exposure and HLA in healthy donors. The PCR employed 60 Vbeta primers together with 13 Jbeta primers. Profiled with immunoSEQ multiplex PCR; TCRdb holds only in-frame clones, not every one. This table has 170,000 or so clones, around 80% appearing once. Regarding the study as a whole: Through in vitro validation, three CMV-associated chains were shown to be specific for CMV antigens.

V lost 4 bases and J lost 7, with 10 bases in between. Germline CDR1 GTSNPN, CDR2 SVGIG (reference sequence). The CDR3 is made up of 12 amino acids. Turning to this clone: The antigen is unknown.

The TCR originated in a woman aged 60-70 years in good health and CMV-seropositive. The rearrangement links TRBV30 to TRBJ1-4; D uncertain. What was sequenced was PBMCs. The CDR3 DNA is TGTGCCTGGACAGGAGGAGGTGAAAAACTGTTTTTT. Translation gives CAWTGGGEKLFF. Complete variable domain (other parts from reference TRBV30 and TRBJ1-4): SQTIHQWPATLVQPVGSPLSLECTVEGTSNPNLYWYRQAAGRGLQLLFYSVGIGQISSEVPQNLSASRPQDRQFILSSKKLLLSDSGFYLCAWTGGGEKLFFGSGTQLSVL.